The 22 T cell receptor beta chains below all came from one sample that was sequenced in a study of monozygotic twins with inflammatory bowel disease. Reprocessing the 5' RACE reads, TCRdb reports a single entry for every CDR3 protein and omits DNA. In total, the table holds 300,000 to 350,000 distinct CDR3 sequences. Sequencing was done on a sample of blood. Source of these receptors: a human donor with ulcerative colitis or Crohn's disease, or a healthy co-twin of an affected twin (not recorded which).

CDR3 sequence: CASSPAGSNRNNEQFF. V is TRBV5-6 and J is TRBJ2-1; TCRdb's D call of TRBD2 is untestable without DNA. Germline V gene data show CDR1 as SGHDT and CDR2 as YYEEEE. This CDR3 has 16 amino acids. Variable domain in full (rest from reference TRBV5-6 and TRBJ2-1): DAGVTQSPTHLIKTRGQQVTLRCSPKSGHDTVSWYQQALGQGPQFIFQYYEEEERQRGNFPDRFSGHQFPNYSSELNVNALLLGDSALYLCASSPAGSNRNNEQFFGPGTRLTVL.

This rearrangement joins TRBV7-2 to TRBJ1-4; TCRdb names TRBD1, which stays unverified in the absence of DNA. The length of the CDR3 is 12 residues. Germline values: CDR1 SGHTA, CDR2 FQGNSA. The CDR3 sequence: CASSLAWSGVFF. Supplemented by reference TRBV7-2 and TRBJ1-4, the full variable domain reads GAGVSQSPSNKVTEKGKDVELRCDPISGHTALYWYRQSLGQGLEFLIYFQGNSAPDKSGLPSDRFSAERTGGSVSTLTIQRTQQEDSAVYLCASSLAWSGVFFGSGTQLSVL.

The rearrangement links TRBV5-1 to TRBJ2-7. Germline loops: CDR1 SGHRS, CDR2 YFSETQ. The CDR3 contains 13 residues. The CDR3 region is CASSWAASYEQYF.

The chain recombines TRBV20-1 with TRBJ2-3; the D gene TCRdb calls, TRBD1, cannot be checked with no DNA. CDR1 is DFQATT and CDR2 is SNEGSKA in the germline V gene (reference sequence). This CDR3 is built from 15 residues. CDR3 amino acids: CSAMAPSGSTDTQYF.

The rearrangement uses TRBV7-2 and TRBJ2-2; the D call from TCRdb, TRBD2, cannot be confirmed without DNA. The CDR3 consists of 15 residues. Germline CDR1 and CDR2: SGHTA and FQGNSA. The chain's CDR3 is CASSLVASGTGELFF.

This sequence joins TRBV20-1 and TRBJ2-3; TCRdb lists TRBD1, though no DNA is available to test this call. Germline V lookup: CDR1 DFQATT, CDR2 SNEGSKA (reference sequence). The CDR3 is made up of 12 amino acids. The chain's CDR3 is CSRGKWADTQYF.

The rearrangement joins TRBV7-9 to TRBJ1-1. This CDR3 contains 15 residues. Germline V CDR1 and CDR2: SEHNR, FQNEAQ (reference sequence). The CDR3 is CASRSMFRGNTEAFF.

The chain employs TRBV7-2 and TRBJ2-1; the D gene TCRdb calls, TRBD2, cannot be checked with no DNA. The CDR3 runs 16 residues. Germline V gene lookup returns CDR1 SGHTA and CDR2 FQGNSA. CDR3 region: CASSQSWLAGRNEQFF.

The V gene is TRBV4-1, the J gene TRBJ1-1; lacking DNA, the TRBD1 call made by TCRdb goes unchecked. Germline lookup yields CDR1 MGHRA and CDR2 YSYEKL. The CDR3 covers 17 residues. CDR3 loop: CASSPGDRGQVNTEAFF.

V is TRBV6-2 or TRBV6-3 and J is TRBJ1-5; the TCRdb D gene call, TRBD1, has no DNA to confirm it. The length of the CDR3 is 14 residues. Germline CDR1 and CDR2: MNHEY and SVGEGT. The CDR3 loop is CASRPGQAAQPQHF.

The chain's CDR3 is CASSQDFGSGNTIYF. J is TRBJ1-3 and V is TRBV4-3. The CDR3 is 15 residues long. The germline V gene encodes CDR1 LGHNA and CDR2 YSLEER.

J is TRBJ2-1 and V is TRBV28; as DNA is missing, the TRBD2 call by TCRdb cannot be tested. From germline, CDR1 is MDHEN and CDR2 SYDVKM. This CDR3 spans 16 amino acids. Here the CDR3 reads CASSPQGLGIPREQFF. The full variable domain, its missing parts supplied by reference TRBV28 and TRBJ2-1, is DVKVTQSSRYLVKRTGEKVFLECVQDMDHENMFWYRQDPGLGLRLIYFSYDVKMKEKGDIPEGYSVSREKKERFSLILESASTNQTSMYLCASSPQGLGIPREQFFGPGTRLTVL.

The rearrangement uses TRBV28 and TRBJ2-3; TCRdb picks TRBD2, but there is no DNA to check that call. CDR1 and CDR2 from the germline V gene are MDHEN and SYDVKM. The CDR3 has 16 amino acids. CDR3 residues: CASSGRERSSTDTQYF.

The chain employs TRBV6-2 or TRBV6-3 and TRBJ1-1. The germline CDR1 and CDR2 sequences are MNHEY and SVGEGT. The CDR3 spans 13 residues. CDR3 sequence reads: CASSYNLNTEAFF.

CDR3 amino acids: CASSSSVAGGNTGELFF. V and J are TRBV7-7 and TRBJ2-2; there is no DNA to check the TCRdb D call of TRBD2. The CDR3 sequence is 17 residues long. CDR1 and CDR2 from the germline V gene are SSHAT and FNYEAQ (reference sequence). Full variable domain (remainder filled in from reference TRBV7-7 and TRBJ2-2): GAGVSQSPRYKVTKRGQDVTLRCDPISSHATLYWYQQALGQGPEFLTYFNYEAQPDKSGLPSDRFSAERPEGSISTLTIQRTEQRDSAMYRCASSSSVAGGNTGELFFGEGSRLTVL.

The chain uses TRBV5-1 and TRBJ2-1; the TRBD1 assignment by TCRdb is unverifiable without DNA. This CDR3 is built from 16 residues. Germline V CDR1 and CDR2: SGHRS, YFSETQ. The CDR3 loop reads CASRSGGGSSYNEQFF.

The V and J genes are TRBV20-1 and TRBJ1-1; TCRdb designates TRBD1, a call that cannot be tested without DNA. This CDR3 is 14 amino acids long. Germline lookup yields CDR1 DFQATT and CDR2 SNEGSKA (reference sequence). This CDR3 is CSAPNAGGGTEAFF.

This rearrangement joins TRBV7-9 to TRBJ2-1; lacking DNA, the TRBD1 call made by TCRdb goes unchecked. This CDR3 contains 16 residues. Germline assignment: CDR1 SEHNR and CDR2 FQNEAQ (reference sequence). The CDR3 here is CASSSPGDRRYNEQFF.

The chain has TRBV18 and TRBJ1-1; TCRdb selects TRBD1, and the lack of DNA leaves this call unchecked. The germline CDR1 and CDR2 sequences are KGHSH and LQKENI. CDR3 size: 15 residues. This chain's CDR3 is CASSPSIQGNTEAFF.

The chain recombines TRBV5-4 with TRBJ2-3. The CDR3 covers 15 residues. Germline V lookup: CDR1 SGHNT, CDR2 YYREEE (reference sequence). The CDR3 sequence: CASSFWDEGTDTQYF.

V is TRBV11-1 and J is TRBJ2-7; TCRdb picks TRBD1, but there is no DNA to check that call. This CDR3 has 18 amino acids. From germline, CDR1 is SGHAT and CDR2 FQDESV (reference sequence). CDR3: CASSLFSLWWMTGDEQYF.

The gene calls are TRBV12-3 or TRBV12-4 and TRBJ2-7. The CDR3 is 14 amino acids. CDR3: CASSLDLAVYEQYF.